The clone carrying this T cell receptor (beta chain) was counted between two and nine times. Its antigen is unidentified. Each CDR3 protein gets one entry after TCRdb re-called the reads with MiXCR. The sample lists tens of thousands of distinct CDR3 sequences, around 20% occurring once. Trimming pared 6 bases from V and 3 bases from J, leaving 11 bases between. There are 13 residues in the CDR3. The record originates from a study of type 1 regulatory T cells. Study-level background: This in vitro CD4 product, T-allo10, is enriched for Tr1 cells and alloantigen-specific. Study-level results: Type 1 regulatory T cells had a more restricted TCR repertoire than non-type 1 regulatory T cells.

The V and J genes are TRBV12-3 or TRBV12-4 and TRBJ1-1; D is perhaps TRBD1 (5 bases). The sample comprised cultured type 1 regulatory T (Tr1) cells, either the whole culture or a sorted fraction (not recorded which). The origin of this receptor is a human donor in good health. The chain's CDR3 is CASSPGHYTEAFF. The CDR3 bases are TGTGCCAGCAGCCCGGGGCACTACACTGAAGCTTTCTTT.